The 17 T cell receptor beta chains listed next were all sequenced from one sample in a study of CD8 T cells in ankylosing spondylitis listed by TCRdb under 2017. Library method: 5' RACE. Instrument used: Illumina HiSeq 2500. Starting from the raw public reads, TCRdb applied fastp trimming at Q25, assembled clones with MiXCR and retained in-frame beta chains. When rows share a CDR3 protein, they turn into one entry using the most common DNA and genes. In all, the sample holds 250,000 to 350,000 distinct CDR3 sequences, and 20% to 25% of those were seen once. 3.5% of the sample lies in the top ten. The sequencing sample was made of blood, either unsorted or a sorted T cell fraction (not recorded which). These receptors were taken from a female donor with ankylosing spondylitis or in good health (not recorded which).

This rearrangement joins TRBV6-1 to TRBJ2-7; D may be TRBD2 (5 bases). Deletions cut 7 bases from V and 7 bases from J, with 29 bases between. Per germline, CDR1 MNHNS and CDR2 SASEGT. The CDR3 is 17 amino acids. CDR3 in DNA: TGTGCCAGCACCCAGTTTTCGAGCGGCCAAAGGGTCGGGGAGCAGTACTTC. Protein: CASTQFSSGQRVGEQYF.

The V gene is TRBV20-1, the J gene TRBJ1-1; D uncertain. The V end was cut by 3 bases, the J end by 1 base, with 9 bases between. CDR3 length equals 13 residues. Per the germline V gene, CDR1 is DFQATT and CDR2 is SNEGSKA (reference sequence). This CDR3 reads CSASGRTNTEAFF. The DNA of the CDR3 is TGCAGTGCTAGCGGTCGGACGAACACTGAAGCTTTCTTT.

This sequence joins TRBV12-3 or TRBV12-4 and TRBJ2-3; TRBD2 aligns across 10 bases. V lost 3 bases and J lost 2; bases outside the gene matches: 5. The CDR3 loop spans 16 amino acids. As DNA, the CDR3 is TGTGCCAGCAGTTTTCCCCTAGCGGGAGTCACAGATACGCAGTATTTT. Protein sequence: CASSFPLAGVTDTQYF.

In DNA form, the CDR3 reads TGTGCCAGCAGTACCCGGACTAGGAGAGATACGCAGTATTTT. It translates to CASSTRTRRDTQYF. V and J are TRBV6-2 or TRBV6-3 and TRBJ2-3, with 7 bases identical to TRBD2. The CDR3 is 14 residues long. The V gene's germline CDR1 is MNHEY and CDR2 SVGEGT. V shed 5 bases, J shed 5 bases, and the junction held 7 bases outside the gene matches.

The table lists this clonotype with a few counts. The chain combines TRBV11-2 with TRBJ2-1; 9 bases fit TRBD2. The CDR3 covers 15 residues. V was clipped by 5 bases and J by 3 bases; unmatched bases: 5. Looked up from germline, CDR1 is SGHAT and CDR2 is FQNNGV. The CDR3 nucleotides are TGTGCCAGCAGCGTAGCGGGAGAATACTACAATGAGCAGTTCTTC. Residues: CASSVAGEYYNEQFF.

The chain recombines TRBV7-6 with TRBJ1-3; 9 nucleotides agree with TRBD1. There are 17 residues in the CDR3. V lost 1 base to trimming and J lost 5 bases; unmatched junction nucleotides: 9. The germline V gene has CDR1 SGHVS and CDR2 FNYEAQ. In nucleotides, the CDR3 is TGTGCCAGCAGCTTAGACCGGGTGGACAGGGGTAGAAACACCATATATTTT. Its protein product is CASSLDRVDRGRNTIYF. The variable domain in full, completed from reference TRBV7-6 and TRBJ1-3, reads GAGVSQSPRYKVTKRGQDVALRCDPISGHVSLYWYRQALGQGPEFLTYFNYEAQQDKSGLPNDRFSAERPEGSISTLTIQRTEQRDSAMYRCASSLDRVDRGRNTIYFGEGSWLTVV.

The rearrangement links TRBV2 to TRBJ2-7, with a possible D match to TRBD1 (6 bases). Germline V CDR1 and CDR2: SNHLY, FYNNEI. Trimming left V 7 bases short and J 3 bases short, with 10 bases between. The CDR3 contains 12 residues. DNA for the CDR3: TGTGCCAGCAACAGGGTCCTCTACGAGCAGTACTTC. It specifies CASNRVLYEQYF.

This chain joins TRBV27 and TRBJ2-7, with a weak D call TRBD1 (5 bases). Per the germline V gene, CDR1 is MNHEY and CDR2 is SMNVEV (reference sequence). The CDR3 spans 16 residues. The V and J ends lost 5 bases and 0 bases respectively, with 17 bases between them. The CDR3 here is CASSPFQGRGSYEQYF. The CDR3 DNA is TGTGCCAGCAGTCCCTTCCAGGGCCGAGGCTCCTACGAGCAGTACTTC.

This clonotype has just a few counts. The chain recombines TRBV2 with TRBJ2-1; 8 positions match TRBD1. CDR1 and CDR2 from the germline V gene are SNHLY and FYNNEI. The CDR3 consists of 14 residues. V lost 11 bases and J lost 5; bases outside the gene matches: 11. CDR3 region: CAAPLGQEDNEQFF. DNA for the CDR3: TGTGCCGCCCCTCTGGGACAGGAAGACAATGAGCAGTTCTTC.

This clonotype was detected ten times or more. The chain links TRBV12-3 or TRBV12-4 to TRBJ2-1, with TRBD2 as a possible D gene (5 bases). The CDR3 sequence is 15 residues long. The V end lost 6 bases, the J end lost 2 bases, and 14 bases lay between the germline ends. CDR3 in DNA: TGTGCCAGCAGAAGGAGCGGCGAGCCCTACAATGAGCAGTTCTTC. Encoded protein: CASRRSGEPYNEQFF.

The CDR3 protein is CAISWDRDYGYTF. The CDR3 nucleotides read TGTGCCATCAGTTGGGACAGGGACTATGGCTACACCTTC. J is TRBJ1-2 and V is TRBV10-3; TRBD1 matches at 9 bases. The junction had 1 base not matched to a gene; V was cut back by 5 bases and J by 3 bases. The germline CDR1 and CDR2 sequences are ENHRY and SYGVKD. This CDR3 contains 13 residues.

This clonotype was recorded a few times. The rearrangement joins TRBV3-1 to TRBJ2-1; possible D gene TRBD2, 5 bases. Germline CDR1 is LGHDT and CDR2 is YNNKEL (reference sequence). Trimming shortened V by 4 bases and J by 2 bases, and 18 bases separated the two germline ends. This CDR3 has 17 amino acids. The chain's CDR3 is CASSPSPRSGAYNEQFF. Written as DNA, the CDR3 is TGTGCCAGCAGCCCCTCTCCAAGAAGCGGAGCCTACAATGAGCAGTTCTTC.

CDR3 region: CSARAPGLAGYEQYF. The CDR3 bases are TGCAGTGCTAGAGCCCCGGGACTAGCGGGTTACGAGCAGTACTTC. The gene calls are TRBV20-1 and TRBJ2-7; 12 bases map to TRBD2. CDR3 length: 15 amino acids. V dropped 1 base and J dropped 4; count of bases not matched to a gene: 5. CDR1 DFQATT and CDR2 SNEGSKA come from the germline V gene (reference sequence).

The chain joins TRBV7-2 to TRBJ2-4; the D gene is possibly TRBD1 (6 bases). Trimming shortened V by 0 bases and J by 1 base, and 10 bases separated the two germline ends. The CDR3 has 16 amino acids. Germline V gene lookup returns CDR1 SGHTA and CDR2 FQGNSA. This CDR3 is CASSLAKQGAKNIQYF. The CDR3 DNA sequence: TGTGCCAGCAGCTTAGCCAAACAGGGTGCCAAAAACATTCAGTACTTC.

The chain combines TRBV5-1 with TRBJ2-5; 7 bases agree with TRBD1. This CDR3 region has 14 residues. Germline V lookup: CDR1 SGHRS, CDR2 YFSETQ. Trimming at V came to 4 bases and at J to 2 bases, leaving 5 bases not matched to a gene. The CDR3, as DNA: TGCGCCAGCAGCGTAGGGACAGTACAAGAGACCCAGTACTTC. It specifies CASSVGTVQETQYF.

There are a few counts of this clonotype. The V and J genes are TRBV20-1 and TRBJ2-1, with a weak D call TRBD2 (6 bases). CDR3 length equals 16 residues. V lost 1 base to trimming and J lost 0 bases, with 13 bases between them. Germline CDR1 DFQATT, CDR2 SNEGSKA (reference sequence). In DNA form, the CDR3 reads TGCAGTGCTAGAGTGCCAGTCGGGAGCTCCTACAATGAGCAGTTCTTC. It yields the protein CSARVPVGSSYNEQFF.

This chain connects TRBV20-1 to TRBJ2-7, with D possibly matching TRBD2 (6 bases). This CDR3 contains 14 residues. V lost 3 bases and J lost 4, with 16 bases in between. Germline V lookup: CDR1 DFQATT, CDR2 SNEGSKA (reference sequence). CDR3 bases: TGCAGTGCTAGTGTCGTGGTAGGGACTTACGAGCAGTACTTC. It translates to CSASVVVGTYEQYF.